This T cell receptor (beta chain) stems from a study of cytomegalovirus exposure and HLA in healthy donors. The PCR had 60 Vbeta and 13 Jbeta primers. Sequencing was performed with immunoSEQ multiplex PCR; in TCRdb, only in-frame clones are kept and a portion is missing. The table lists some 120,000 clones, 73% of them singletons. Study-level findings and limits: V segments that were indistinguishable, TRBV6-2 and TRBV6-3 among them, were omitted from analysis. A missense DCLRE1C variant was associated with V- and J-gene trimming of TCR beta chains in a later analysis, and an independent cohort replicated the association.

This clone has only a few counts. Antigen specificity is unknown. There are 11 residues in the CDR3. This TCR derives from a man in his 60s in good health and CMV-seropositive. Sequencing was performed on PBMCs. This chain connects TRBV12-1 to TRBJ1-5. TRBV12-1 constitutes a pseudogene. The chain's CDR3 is CASSESQPQHF. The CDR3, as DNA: TGTGCCAGCAGCGAAAGCCAGCCCCAGCATTTT.